This TCR beta chain derives from a study of shared clonotypes between healthy human individuals (TCRdb year 2020). With respect to the entire study: A few men and a couple of women, aged 18 to 49 years, made up the cohort. For each donor, CD4 naive and CD4 memory were each run on three plates, CD8 naive on two plates, and CD8 memory on one plate. The study deeply sequenced blood TCR repertoires of five healthy adults to estimate repertoire size and the extent of clonotype sharing between individuals. To increase sequencing depth and limit assay-specific biases, different laboratories used diverse techniques to prepare libraries and sequence TCR repertoires. Between about 0.8 and 9 billion PBMCs per donor were obtained by leukapheresis.

A note on this clone: Its antigen is unknown. Base qualities are not provided; no much larger clone lies one nucleotide away.

The germline V gene (reference sequence) gives CDR1 as LNHDA and CDR2 as SQIVND. V ends up 1 base short and J 7 bases short, with an unmatched junction base count of 6. Measured from the cysteine to the phenylalanine, the CDR3 is 15 residues long. Of all the DNA, just the CDR3 is kept, 45 bases in frame from base 1. For the CD8 naive samples, CD45RO-negative cells were positively selected for CCR7, yielding a CD45RA+CCR7+ population from which TemRA cells were excluded. The donors were healthy, HIV-negative adults who had no recently reported acute infections or vaccinations. All donors were Caucasian adults living in Nashville, Tennessee, USA. Blood was collected by leukapheresis, and PBMCs were isolated by Ficoll-Histopaque density gradient centrifugation and then cryopreserved in liquid nitrogen vapor phase. Analytical flow cytometry was used to check the purity and quantity of every magnetically sorted T cell population. From each sorted fraction, genomic DNA was isolated and quantified by UV absorbance on a Nanodrop 2000c.

Using the deep immunoSEQ assay, multiplex PCR amplified TCR CDR3 regions from genomic DNA. Genomic DNA extracted from each cell subset was distributed evenly over all wells of several immunoSEQ 96-well plates, and each plate served as one replicate. For sorted subsets, each replicate PCR was loaded with about 200 ng genomic DNA, equivalent to approximately 33,000 T cell genomes. Purified libraries were measured with a Qubit 3.0 fluorometer, size-checked on a Bioanalyzer 2100, and measured again with the KAPA Library Quantification kit. A separate single-read 150-cycle Illumina NextSeq 550 flow cell was used to sequence each immunoSEQ 96-well plate. The original methods were these. Because only junctional sequences without quality scores were contained in the immunoSEQ output, filtering matching that applied to full-length reads could not be performed. To assign V/J genes and CDR3, sequences were annotated using PyIR, a Python wrapper for IgBLAST v1.9, with IMGT germline references. Reads were removed for weak V/J assignments (E-value above 1e-6), missing CDR3, stop codons, out-of-frame junctions, or ambiguous translated residues. V3J clonotypes were defined as sequences sharing an identical inferred V gene, J gene, and CDR3 amino acid sequence. Percentage overlap between repertoires was calculated by dividing the number of shared unique clonotypes by the size of the smaller repertoire. RTK rarefaction, the Chao1 estimator, and Recon v2.1 estimates of unobserved clonotypes were used to assess repertoire richness. OLGA was used to compute generation probabilities for all TCRbeta clonotypes that the gDNA method yielded from a handful of donors. TCRdb obtained this table from immuneACCESS and retained in-frame rearrangements with V and J assigned. These tables miss some clones; where compared with another copy, unresolved V genes account for less than half of the shortfall, and the remainder is unexplained. Clone size and the V and J calls come from that table; the DNA yielded D and trimming. The sample data list around 2.1 million clones, and under 95% of these were observed just once. Under 2% of the sample is in the top ten clones.

Paper-wide results and their limitations: Sampling was restricted to blood, and TCR repertoires in tissues likely differ from the TCR repertoires found in blood. Incomplete sequencing was indicated by rarefaction of sorted-subset datasets, despite the large sequencing depth. When a few donors were compared, the shared fraction of clonotypes was 5% to 6.5% for naive CD4, around 3.5% for naive CD8, 2% to 2.5% for memory CD4, and around 0.4% for memory CD8. Because the study included only a small number of donors, the genetic and exposure-history diversity represented was limited. Based on pairwise subsampling, the degree of clonotype sharing among donors was expected to be affected by sequencing depth. Naive subsets generally had larger estimated clonotype richness than memory subsets. Compared with non-shared clonotypes, the clonotypes found in all four sorted-subset donors had higher generation probabilities.

The V and J segments used are TRBV19 and TRBJ1-2; 10 of the junction bases match TRBD1. The specimen was naive CD8+ T cells from PBMCs. Reading the label with the study, this specimen's cell subset or site is: CD45RA+CCR7+. The clonotype comes from a man between 18 and 29 years old in good health. Some clones in this sample may be carry-over from other donors' samples. At the DNA level, the sequence is TGTGCCAGTAGTATAGCGACAGGGGGCTCGTCTGGCTACACCTTC. It is translated as CASSIATGGSSGYTF.